Listed below are T cell receptor beta chains from one sample, sequenced in a study of cytomegalovirus exposure and HLA in healthy donors. Profiled with immunoSEQ multiplex PCR; TCRdb holds only in-frame clones, not every one. The sample has approximately 170,000 clones; around four fifths are singletons. Input material: PBMCs. Receptors originate from a female donor in good health and CMV-seronegative. Each CDR3 is given with its conserved first and last residue. Each record gives: V gene, clone size, D gene, J gene, CDR3 protein, CDR3 DNA. The D gene is left open where the match is weak. Some rows have no size entry. The others give once, few or many, or a class for an expanded clone.

>TRBV6-5|NA|NA|TRBJ1-1
CASSYATEAFF
TGTGCCAGCAGTTACGCAACAGAAGCTTTCTTT
>TRBV19|NA|TRBD1|TRBJ1-1
CASRGQLNTEAFF
TGTGCCAGTAGGGGACAGTTGAACACTGAAGCTTTCTTT
>TRBV27|NA|NA|TRBJ1-6
CASSAGGVEMLNSPLHF
TGTGCCAGCAGCGCCGGGGGGGTAGAGATGTTAAATTCACCCCTCCACTTT
>TRBV16|NA|NA|TRBJ2-3
CASSQTGWTDTQYF
TGTGCCAGCAGCCAAACGGGTTGGACAGATACGCAGTATTTT
>TRBV2|NA|NA|TRBJ1-5
CASSLGRVGNQPQHF
TGTGCCAGCAGTCTTGGCAGGGTTGGCAATCAGCCCCAGCATTTT
>TRBV20-1|NA|NA|TRBJ2-1
CRPWGDNEQFF
TGCAGGCCCTGGGGGGACAATGAGCAGTTCTTC
>TRBV12-1|NA|NA|TRBJ2-4
CASSSPRAGAKNIQYF
TGTGCCAGCAGCTCGCCCCGGGCGGGGGCCAAAAACATTCAGTACTTC
>TRBV28|NA|NA|TRBJ1-1
CASSSAGLNTEAFF
TGTGCCAGCAGTTCCGCAGGATTGAACACTGAAGCTTTCTTT
>TRBV13|once|NA|TRBJ2-3
CASSLKEDTDTQYF
TGTGCCAGCAGCTTAAAGGAGGACACAGATACGCAGTATTTT
>TRBV6-4|NA|NA|TRBJ2-2
CASSADPRSWASNTGELFF
TGTGCCAGCAGTGCGGATCCGCGCTCGTGGGCCTCGAACACCGGGGAGCTGTTTTTT
>TRBV15|few|TRBD1|TRBJ1-5
CATSRDVRQGNQPQHF
TGTGCCACCAGCAGAGATGTGCGACAGGGTAATCAGCCCCAGCATTTT
>TRBV4-2|NA|TRBD2|TRBJ2-7
CASSQGEGWEQYF
TGTGCCAGCAGCCAAGGGGAGGGGTGGGAGCAGTACTTC
>TRBV4-3|NA|NA|TRBJ2-1
CASSQAPSGNTNEQFF
TGCGCCAGCAGCCAAGCCCCTAGTGGCAACACCAATGAGCAGTTCTTC
>TRBV5-1|NA|NA|TRBJ1-2
CASTLGGGARGYGYTF
TGCGCCAGCACGCTTGGCGGGGGGGCGCGCGGCTATGGCTACACCTTC
>TRBV15|once|TRBD1|TRBJ1-1
CATSRGQGLFNTEAFF
TGTGCCACCAGCAGGGGACAGGGACTGTTTAACACTGAAGCTTTCTTT
>TRBV27|NA|NA|TRBJ2-7
CASSWTMSYEQYF
TGTGCCAGCAGTTGGACTATGTCCTACGAGCAGTACTTC
>TRBV7-7|NA|TRBD1|TRBJ2-1
CASSLGAGQVISEQFF
TGTGCTAGCAGCTTAGGGGCGGGACAGGTTATTAGTGAGCAGTTCTTC
>TRBV6-5|NA|TRBD1|TRBJ2-1
CASSYWGQYNEQFF
TGTGCCAGCAGTTACTGGGGACAGTACAATGAGCAGTTCTTC
>TRBV5-1|NA|NA|TRBJ1-2
CASSPHGGDYGYTF
TGCGCCAGCAGCCCTCATGGGGGCGACTATGGCTACACCTTC
>TRBV28|NA|TRBD1|TRBJ1-3
CASSPWTGDSGNTIYF
TGTGCCAGCAGTCCATGGACAGGAGACTCTGGAAACACCATATATTTT
>TRBV6-5|NA|NA|TRBJ1-6
CASSYPQTNSPLHF
TGTGCCAGCAGTTACCCACAGACTAATTCACCCCTCCACTTT
>TRBV18|NA|TRBD1|TRBJ2-1
CASSPTGGISYNEQFF
TGTGCCAGCTCCCCTACAGGGGGTATCTCCTACAATGAGCAGTTCTTC
>TRBV28|NA|TRBD2|TRBJ2-7
CASSASGRFYEQYF
TGTGCCAGCAGTGCTAGCGGGCGGTTCTACGAGCAGTACTTC
>TRBV27|NA|NA|TRBJ1-4
CASSRPGEHEKLFF
TGTGCCAGCAGCCGTCCGGGGGAACATGAAAAACTGTTTTTT
>TRBV27|NA|TRBD1|TRBJ1-1
CASSPRTGMTTEAFF
TGTGCCAGCAGTCCAAGGACAGGGATGACCACTGAAGCTTTCTTT
>TRBV15|NA|NA|TRBJ1-4
CATSRERVTNEKLFF
TGTGCCACCAGCAGGGAGAGGGTAACTAATGAAAAACTGTTTTTT
>TRBV6-1|many|NA|TRBJ1-6
CASRGGGNLTPLHF
TGTGCCAGCAGGGGTGGGGGGAATCTGACACCCCTCCACTTT
>TRBV6-5|NA|NA|TRBJ1-1
CATRGGTEAFF
TGTGCCACCCGGGGGGGCACTGAAGCTTTCTTT
>TRBV28|NA|TRBD1|TRBJ1-1
CASSSTNRGGTEAFF
TGTGCCAGCAGCTCCACGAACAGGGGCGGCACTGAAGCTTTCTTT
>TRBV6-4|NA|NA|TRBJ2-1
CASSFLYNEQFF
TGTGCCAGCAGCTTCCTCTACAATGAGCAGTTCTTC
>TRBV5-6|few|TRBD1|TRBJ1-2
CASSLDRGYGYTF
TGTGCCAGCAGTTTGGACAGGGGTTATGGCTACACCTTC
>TRBV7-8|NA|TRBD2|TRBJ2-5
CASSRRGWERGTYQETQYF
TGTGCCAGCAGCCGCCGGGGTTGGGAGCGGGGGACGTACCAAGAGACCCAGTACTTC
>TRBV5-1|NA|TRBD2|TRBJ2-7
CASSSEAGGTYEQYF
TGCGCCAGCAGCTCAGAAGCGGGGGGAACCTACGAGCAGTACTTC
>TRBV2|NA|TRBD2|TRBJ2-1
CASSLAPGGEQFF
TGTGCCAGCAGTCTAGCCCCGGGGGGAGAGCAGTTCTTC
>TRBV7-2|NA|NA|TRBJ1-1
CASSQVRGLVAFF
TGTGCCAGCAGCCAGGTCAGGGGTTTGGTAGCTTTCTTT
>TRBV5-1|few|NA|TRBJ2-1
CASSFDGGAYNEQFF
TGCGCCAGCAGCTTCGATGGGGGCGCTTACAATGAGCAGTTCTTC
>TRBV7-9|NA|NA|TRBJ1-1
CASTSEAFF
TGTGCCAGCACCTCGGAAGCTTTCTTT
>TRBV28|NA|NA|TRBJ2-3
CASSWSQVARTDTQYF
TGTGCCAGCAGTTGGTCACAGGTGGCTCGGACAGATACGCAGTATTTT
>TRBV6-5|NA|NA|TRBJ1-5
CASSYSAVSSNQPQHF
TGTGCCAGCAGTTACTCTGCGGTGTCGAGCAATCAGCCCCAGCATTTT
>TRBV27|NA|NA|TRBJ2-2
CASSLQDGLTGTGELFF
TGTGCCAGCAGTTTACAAGACGGCCTCACAGGGACCGGGGAGCTGTTTTTT
>TRBV27|NA|TRBD2|TRBJ2-3
CASSTLWEGSAEGTDTQYF
TGTGCCAGCAGTACCCTATGGGAGGGATCAGCCGAGGGCACAGATACGCAGTATTTT
>TRBV18|NA|NA|TRBJ1-4
CASSPRQDNEKLFF
TGTGCCAGCTCACCACGGCAGGATAATGAAAAACTGTTTTTT
>TRBV9|once|NA|TRBJ1-2
CASSAYGGDYDGYTF
TGTGCCAGCAGCGCCTACGGAGGAGATTATGATGGCTACACCTTC
>TRBV7-9|NA|NA|TRBJ2-5
CASSEDYLLYQETQYF
TGTGCCAGCAGCGAGGACTATTTACTTTACCAAGAGACCCAGTACTTC
>TRBV6-5|NA|TRBD1|TRBJ2-7
CASSYDRVYEQYF
TGTGCCAGCAGTTACGACAGGGTTTACGAGCAGTACTTC
>TRBV7-9|NA|TRBD1|TRBJ2-7
CASSLSGGEQYF
TGTGCCAGCAGCTTATCAGGGGGCGAGCAGTACTTC
>TRBV28|once|NA|TRBJ1-1
CASTWGGTNTEAFF
TGTGCCAGCACCTGGGGGGGGACAAACACTGAAGCTTTCTTT
>TRBV5-1|NA|NA|TRBJ2-7
CASNPGGASSYEQYF
TGCGCCAGCAACCCCGGCGGGGCTAGCTCCTACGAGCAGTACTTC
>TRBV19|NA|TRBD1|TRBJ1-4
CASMAQGELFF
TGTGCCAGTATGGCCCAGGGGGAACTGTTTTTT
>TRBV28|NA|TRBD1|TRBJ1-6
CASSLSGGYNSPLHF
TGTGCCAGCAGTTTATCAGGGGGCTATAATTCACCCCTCCACTTT
>TRBV19|NA|NA|TRBJ1-2
CAGGDFGYGYTF
TGTGCCGGAGGGGATTTCGGCTATGGCTACACCTTC
>TRBV29-1|medium-sized|NA|TRBJ1-3
CSVEKGAGNTIYF
TGCAGCGTTGAGAAAGGGGCTGGAAACACCATATATTTT
>TRBV9|NA|NA|TRBJ2-3
CASSLSTDTQYF
TGTGCCAGCAGCCTTTCCACAGATACGCAGTATTTT
>TRBV7-8|NA|TRBD2|TRBJ2-2
CASSLSHPSGRASGELFF
TGTGCCAGCAGCCTCTCCCACCCTAGCGGGAGGGCCTCCGGGGAGCTGTTTTTT
>TRBV18|NA|NA|TRBJ2-1
CASSIHVDPEVDEQFF
TGTGCCAGCTCCATCCACGTCGACCCCGAGGTGGATGAGCAGTTCTTC
>TRBV7-2|NA|NA|TRBJ1-5
CASSLVFQASNQPQHF
TGTGCCAGCAGCTTAGTGTTCCAGGCCAGCAATCAGCCCCAGCATTTT
>TRBV19|NA|NA|TRBJ1-3
CASSLQDDFHSGNTIYF
TGTGCCAGTAGTTTACAGGATGATTTCCACTCTGGAAACACCATATATTTT
>TRBV9|NA|TRBD1|TRBJ2-3
CASSPGQATSTDTQYF
TGTGCCAGCAGCCCAGGACAGGCGACTAGCACAGATACGCAGTATTTT
>TRBV18|once|TRBD1|TRBJ2-2
CASSLGQGSETGELFF
TGTGCCAGCTCACTGGGACAGGGGAGTGAAACCGGGGAGCTGTTTTTT